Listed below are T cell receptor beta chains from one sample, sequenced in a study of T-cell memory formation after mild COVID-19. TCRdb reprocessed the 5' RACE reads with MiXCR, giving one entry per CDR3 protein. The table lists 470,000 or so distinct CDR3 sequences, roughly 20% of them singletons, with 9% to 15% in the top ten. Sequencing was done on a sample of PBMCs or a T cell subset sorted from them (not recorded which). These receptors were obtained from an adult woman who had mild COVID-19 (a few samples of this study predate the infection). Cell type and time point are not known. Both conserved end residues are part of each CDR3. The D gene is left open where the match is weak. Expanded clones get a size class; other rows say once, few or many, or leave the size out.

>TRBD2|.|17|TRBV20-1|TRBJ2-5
CSAVGGLYVAGEETQYF
TGCAGTGCCGTTGGGGGGTTGTATGTAGCGGGAGAAGAGACCCAGTACTTC
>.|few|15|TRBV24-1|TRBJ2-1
CATSDRAYSYNEQFF
TGTGCCACCAGTGACAGGGCCTATTCCTACAATGAGCAGTTCTTC
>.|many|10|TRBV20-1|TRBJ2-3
CSASTDTQYF
TGCAGTGCTAGCACAGATACGCAGTATTTT
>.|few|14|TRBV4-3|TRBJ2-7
CASSQDMAIYEQYF
TGCGCCAGCAGCCAAGATATGGCGATCTACGAGCAGTACTTC
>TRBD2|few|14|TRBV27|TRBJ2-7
CASSLGAGGNEQYF
TGTGCCAGCAGTTTAGGGGCGGGGGGAAACGAGCAGTACTTC
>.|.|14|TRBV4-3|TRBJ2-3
CASSQDRGKDTQYF
TGCGCCAGCAGCCAAGATAGGGGTAAAGATACGCAGTATTTT
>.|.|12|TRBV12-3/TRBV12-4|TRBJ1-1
CASSLARTEAFF
TGTGCCAGCAGTCTTGCTCGGACTGAAGCTTTCTTT
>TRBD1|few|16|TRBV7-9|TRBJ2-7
CASSFGQGILSYEQYF
TGTGCCAGCAGCTTTGGACAGGGGATTCTCTCCTACGAGCAGTACTTC
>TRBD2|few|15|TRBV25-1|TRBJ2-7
CASRPTSGGTYEQYF
TGTGCCAGCAGACCTACTAGCGGAGGGACCTACGAGCAGTACTTC
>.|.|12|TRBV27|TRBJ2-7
CASGGTSYEQYF
TGTGCCAGCGGGGGGACCTCCTACGAGCAGTACTTC
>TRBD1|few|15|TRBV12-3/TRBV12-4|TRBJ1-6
CASSSSDRGGRPLHF
TGTGCCAGCAGTTCCAGCGACAGGGGGGGAAGACCCCTCCACTTT
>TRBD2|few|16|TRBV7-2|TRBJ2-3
CASRQTSGSGGDTQYF
TGTGCCAGCAGACAGACTAGCGGGAGCGGGGGAGATACGCAGTATTTT
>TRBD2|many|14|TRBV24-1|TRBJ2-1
CATSDTGRAKEQFF
TGTGCCACCAGTGATACCGGGAGGGCCAAGGAGCAGTTCTTC
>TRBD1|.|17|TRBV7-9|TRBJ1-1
CASSPIGTASMNTEAFF
TGTGCCAGCAGCCCCATTGGGACAGCCTCCATGAACACTGAAGCTTTCTTT
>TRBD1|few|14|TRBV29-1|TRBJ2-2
CSVATTGARGELFF
TGCAGCGTTGCTACGACAGGGGCCCGCGGGGAGCTGTTTTTT
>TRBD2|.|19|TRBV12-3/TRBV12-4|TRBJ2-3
CASSSLAGSIGLEPSTQYF
TGTGCCAGCAGTTCACTAGCGGGATCCATAGGTCTAGAACCATCGACGCAGTATTTT
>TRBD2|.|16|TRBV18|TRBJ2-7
CASSPPSTSGGAKQYF
TGTGCCAGCTCACCACCGTCGACTAGCGGGGGTGCCAAGCAGTACTTC